Given below is one T cell receptor beta chain in context. Antigen: not known. The data are from a study of T cell responses to AZD1222 COVID-19 vaccine. Regarding the study as a whole: At baseline, just five to seven AZD1222 recipients tested seropositive. Per reports, nearly half of all spike-specific TCRs target regions that are unmutated in variants.

V gave up 5 bases and J gave up 5 bases, with 16 bases separating them. The CDR3 is 14 amino acids. Looked up from germline, CDR1 is SGHRS and CDR2 is YFSETQ. Produced via immunoSEQ multiplex PCR; TCRdb's table is partial and in-frame only. The repertoire consists of under 150,000 clones, with roughly 90% occurring once and the leading ten covering more than 2.5%. The receptor was isolated from an adult in good health. Sequencing was performed on peripheral blood, taken on day 0 of AZD1222 vaccination. The J gene is TRBJ2-5, the V gene TRBV5-1, with D possibly TRBD2 on 5 matching bases. This CDR3 reads CASRGGGMEETQYF. The CDR3 DNA reads as TGCGCCAGCAGAGGAGGTGGGATGGAGGAGACCCAGTACTTC.